This T cell receptor beta chain was retrieved from a study of technical replicates of blood from a few donors. Germline V gene sequence: CDR1 SGHTA, CDR2 FQGTGA. The CDR3 length is 15 residues. Losses at the gene ends were 4 bases for V and 2 bases for J; bases not matched to a gene: 5. Sequenced by immunoSEQ multiplex PCR; TCRdb stores in-frame clones only, minus some. The repertoire holds tens of thousands of clones, with about 86% as singletons. The chain combines TRBV7-3 with TRBJ2-3; 8 bases map to TRBD1. This receptor was taken from a human donor in good health. Some clones in this sample may be carry-over from other donors' samples. The sample was PBMCs. CDR3: CASSSRGLNTDTQYF. The CDR3, as DNA: TGTGCCAGCAGCTCCAGGGGGCTAAACACAGATACGCAGTATTTT.